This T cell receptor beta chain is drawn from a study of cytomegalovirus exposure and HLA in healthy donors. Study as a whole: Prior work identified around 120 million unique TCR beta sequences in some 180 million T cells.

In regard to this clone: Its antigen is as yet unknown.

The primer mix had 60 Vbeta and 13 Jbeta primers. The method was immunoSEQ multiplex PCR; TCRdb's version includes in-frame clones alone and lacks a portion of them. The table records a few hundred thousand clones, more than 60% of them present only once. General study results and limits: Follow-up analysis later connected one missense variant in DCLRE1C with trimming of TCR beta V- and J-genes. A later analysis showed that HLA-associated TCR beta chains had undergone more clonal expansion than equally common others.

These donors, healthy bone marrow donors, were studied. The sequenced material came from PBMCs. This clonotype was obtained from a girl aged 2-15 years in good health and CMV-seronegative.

CDR3 sequence reads: CASTPGGSGQPQHF. The CDR3 coding sequence is TGTGCCAGTACCCCGGGAGGGAGCGGTCAGCCCCAGCATTTT. V gene TRBV19 combines with J gene TRBJ1-5; D not resolved. Germline values: CDR1 LNHDA, CDR2 SQIVND (reference sequence). V lost 7 bases and J lost 6, with 16 bases in between. The CDR3 runs 14 residues.